This T cell receptor (beta chain) was profiled in a study of monozygotic twins with inflammatory bowel disease. Germline loops: CDR1 MNHNY, CDR2 SVGAGI (reference sequence). The CDR3 loop spans 12 amino acids. For every TCR library, roughly 3.5 ug of total RNA was used. TCRdb reworked the 5' RACE reads into one entry per CDR3 protein, no DNA. The sample data list roughly 200,000 distinct CDR3 sequences. Blood was drawn at more than 2 ml per donor. Blood samples, whole and unsorted for T cells, yielded the isolated total RNA. This receptor was taken from a human donor with ulcerative colitis or Crohn's disease, or a healthy co-twin of an affected twin (not recorded which). The rearrangement links TRBV6-6 to TRBJ1-4; TCRdb names TRBD1, which stays unverified in the absence of DNA. Sequenced material: blood. CDR3 residues: CASLGGGEKLFF.